This TCR beta chain was sequenced during a study of OX40 agonist ivuxolimab in advanced cancers. Background for the entire study: Ivuxolimab was a fully human IgG2 agonistic monoclonal antibody targeting the costimulatory receptor OX40 (CD134). Intravenous ivuxolimab was administered to patients every 2 weeks at six dose levels: 0.01, 0.1, 0.3, 1.5, 3 and 10 mg/kg. Of the 50 to 55 dose-escalation patients, hepatocellular carcinoma was present in around 20, melanoma in around 15, renal cell carcinoma in 9 and head and neck cancer in 9. In the dose-escalation cohort, roughly 80% of patients were male, and the mean age was roughly 60 years, with a range of 23 to 79. Patients were allowed to have had prior anti-PD-1, anti-PD-L1 or anti-CTLA-4 therapy, and 30% to 50% of the dose-escalation patients had previously received checkpoint inhibitors. Partial responses were achieved by three dose-escalation patients, of whom one had hepatocellular carcinoma and two had cutaneous melanoma. The point of sequencing TCRbeta in the periphery was to test whether ivuxolimab changed TCR sequence diversity and drove clonal T-cell expansion. The paper reports the monotherapy dose-escalation portion (N of about 51 patients) of the phase I ivuxolimab trial. On the study overall, not on this receptor specifically: In partial responders in the 0.1-3.0 mg/kg groups, normalized peripheral clonal expansion was found to be among the lowest, especially among CD8+ T cells. Clonal expansion of both CD4+ and CD8+ blood T cells was observed from baseline to week 6 at doses 0.1 to 3.0 mg/kg. After ivuxolimab, expanded clones were on average more numerous among CD8+ T cells than among CD4+ T cells. Low levels of normalized T-cell clonal expansion were also seen in some patients who did not respond. Antigen specificity was not determined for the clonally expanded peripheral T cells.

Looking up the germline V gene yields CDR1 SQVTM and CDR2 ANQGSEA. The CDR3 contains 12 residues, cysteine and phenylalanine counted. Just the 36-base CDR3 DNA is kept, in frame starting at base 1. Trimming takes 8 bases from V and 0 bases from J, and the germline ends sit 11 bases apart. For sequencing of the TCRbeta CDR3 region, genomic DNA was extracted from the sorted cells. The immunoSEQ Assay was used for sequencing of TCRbeta CDR3 regions. In its TCRdb copy, this immuneACCESS table keeps in-frame sequences only and misses some clones. Where compared with another copy, unresolved V genes explain less than half of these, and the others have no known cause. The table for this sample lists around 50,000 clones; around nine tenths of them were counted only once. Around 0.68% of the sample rests with the top ten. The trial excluded patients who had a history of autoimmune disease or were on systemic immunosuppression. In every dose cohort, peripheral blood was drawn for TCR sequencing at baseline, cycle 4 day 1, and cycle 7 day 1. The samples were drawn from a first-in-human, open-label, multicenter phase I dose-escalation trial of ivuxolimab. Adults with locally advanced or metastatic melanoma, renal cell, hepatocellular, or head and neck squamous cell carcinoma were enrolled in the trial. Before TCR sequencing, CD4+ T cells and CD8+ T cells from peripheral blood were sorted into separate populations.

As for this clone: Its antigen specificity is not known. No base-level quality is on record; no much larger clone is a single base apart.

The chain is encoded by TRBV29-1 joined to TRBJ2-7; the D gene is not confidently resolved. This sequence was found in an adult with an advanced solid tumor such as melanoma, head and neck, liver or kidney cancer. The specimen was CD4+ or CD8+ T cells sorted from blood, collected in a trial of the OX40 agonist ivuxolimab. The nucleotide sequence reads as follows: TGCAGCTATACGGCGAGCTCCTACGAGCAGTACTTC. Translated, it gives CSYTASSYEQYF.